The T cell receptor beta chain under discussion was sequenced for a study of T cell clusters in autoimmune cytopenias. TRB amplification used 200 to 250 ng of peripheral blood genomic DNA. TRB was amplified by touch-down multiplex PCR, primer pools A and B combined. TCRdb reworked the multiplex PCR reads into one entry per CDR3 protein, no DNA. The sample data list about 2,800 distinct CDR3 sequences. This clonotype is classed as medium-sized by frequency. Source material: peripheral blood. This receptor was obtained from a human donor with an autoimmune cytopenia or autoimmune hepatitis (not recorded which).

Here the CDR3 reads CASSLRQPGTGKSTDTQYF. V is TRBV27 and J is TRBJ2-3; without DNA, the TCRdb call of TRBD2 cannot be checked. CDR1 is MNHEY and CDR2 is SMNVEV in the germline V gene (reference sequence). This CDR3 has 19 amino acids.